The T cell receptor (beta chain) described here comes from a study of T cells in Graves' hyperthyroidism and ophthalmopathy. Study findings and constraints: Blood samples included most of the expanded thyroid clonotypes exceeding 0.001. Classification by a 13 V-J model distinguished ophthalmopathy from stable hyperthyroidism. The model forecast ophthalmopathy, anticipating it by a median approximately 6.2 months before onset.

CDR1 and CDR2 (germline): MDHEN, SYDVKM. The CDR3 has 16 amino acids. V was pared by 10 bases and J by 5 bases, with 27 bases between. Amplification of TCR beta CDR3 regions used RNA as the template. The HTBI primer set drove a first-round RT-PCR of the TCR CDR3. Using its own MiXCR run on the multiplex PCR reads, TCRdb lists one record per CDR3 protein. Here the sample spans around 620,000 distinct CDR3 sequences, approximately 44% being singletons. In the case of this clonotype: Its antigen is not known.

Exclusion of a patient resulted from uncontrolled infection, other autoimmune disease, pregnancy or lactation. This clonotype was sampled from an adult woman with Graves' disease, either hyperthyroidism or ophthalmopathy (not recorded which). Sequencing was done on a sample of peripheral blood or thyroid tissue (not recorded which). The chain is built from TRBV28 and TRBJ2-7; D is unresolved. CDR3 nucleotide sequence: TGTGCCACAAAATCTCGTAGAAGGACCCCCGTTGACGAGCAGTACTTC. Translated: CATKSRRRTPVDEQYF.